This TCR beta chain derives from a study of blood T cells in healthy people across ages. A note on this clonotype: Its antigen is currently unknown.

Per germline, CDR1 KGHDR and CDR2 SFDVKD. The CDR3 length is 13 residues. The V segment lost 9 bases and the J segment 1 base; nucleotides outside the gene matches: 4. Study observations and caveats: From one million sequenced T cells, diversity estimates were lower bounds. Per million T cells, TCR beta diversity dropped about linearly as age rose.

Then a second PCR, running roughly 7 to 11 cycles, was carried out with a sample-barcoded 5' primer and a J-beta primer mix. TCRdb analysed the 5' RACE reads with MiXCR anew, one entry per CDR3 protein. The table shows some 1.8 million distinct CDR3 sequences, with approximately 39% occurring only once. Donors gave 8.5 to 10 milliliters of peripheral blood apiece. The TCR sequence derives from a human donor in good health. V usage is TRBV24-1 and J usage is TRBJ2-5, with 7 bases fitting TRBD2. The specimen sequenced was blood. Written as DNA, the CDR3 is TGTGCCACCGGGGGGGGAATCCAAGAGACCCAGTACTTC. Residues: CATGGGIQETQYF.